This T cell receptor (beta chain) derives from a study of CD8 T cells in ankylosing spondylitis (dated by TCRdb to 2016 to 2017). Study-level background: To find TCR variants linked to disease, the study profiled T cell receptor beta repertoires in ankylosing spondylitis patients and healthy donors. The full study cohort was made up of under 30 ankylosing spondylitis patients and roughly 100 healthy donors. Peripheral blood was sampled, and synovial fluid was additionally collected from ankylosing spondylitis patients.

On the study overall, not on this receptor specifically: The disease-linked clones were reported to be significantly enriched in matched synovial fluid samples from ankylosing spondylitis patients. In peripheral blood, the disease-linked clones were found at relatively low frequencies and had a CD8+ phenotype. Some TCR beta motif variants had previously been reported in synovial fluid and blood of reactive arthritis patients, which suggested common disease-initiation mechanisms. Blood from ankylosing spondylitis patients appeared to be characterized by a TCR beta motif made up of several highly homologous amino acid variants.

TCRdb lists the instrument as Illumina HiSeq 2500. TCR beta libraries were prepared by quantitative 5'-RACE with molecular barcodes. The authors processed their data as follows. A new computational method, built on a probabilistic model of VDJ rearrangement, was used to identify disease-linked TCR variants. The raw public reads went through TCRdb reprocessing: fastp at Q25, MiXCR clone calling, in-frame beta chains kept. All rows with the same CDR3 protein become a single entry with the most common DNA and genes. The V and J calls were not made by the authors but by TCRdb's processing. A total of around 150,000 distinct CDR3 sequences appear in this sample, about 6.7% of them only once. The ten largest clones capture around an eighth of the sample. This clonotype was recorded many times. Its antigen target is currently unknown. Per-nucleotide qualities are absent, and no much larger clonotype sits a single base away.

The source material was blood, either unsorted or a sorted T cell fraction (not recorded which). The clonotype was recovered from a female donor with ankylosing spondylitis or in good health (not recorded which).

The DNA sequence is given as TGTGCCAGCAGCGCAGAAGGACAGCTTACTAACTATGGCTACACCTTC. This codes for CASSAEGQLTNYGYTF. In this chain, TRBV5-6 is recombined with TRBJ1-2; TRBD1 could be the D gene, as 6 bases match. Deletion took 4 bases off V and 0 bases off J, with a span of 16 bases between the germline ends. The germline V gene specifies SGHDT as CDR1 and YYEEEE as CDR2. The CDR3 numbers 16 residues from cysteine through phenylalanine. Left in the record is the CDR3 DNA by itself, 48 bases read in frame from the first base. The full variable domain, with segments outside the CDR3 supplied by the reference TRBV5-6 and TRBJ1-2 proteins, appears as DAGVTQSPTHLIKTRGQQVTLRCSPKSGHDTVSWYQQALGQGPQFIFQYYEEEERQRGNFPDRFSGHQFPNYSSELNVNALLLGDSALYLCASSAEGQLTNYGYTFGSGTRLTVV.